The 15 T cell receptor beta chains below all came from one sample that was sequenced in a study of cytomegalovirus exposure and HLA in healthy donors (dated by TCRdb to between 2016 and 2019). The method was the immunoSEQ multiplex PCR assay. The multiplex PCR relied on a mix of 60 forward primers for TCR Vbeta segments and 13 reverse primers for TCR Jbeta segments. The table comes from immuneACCESS by way of TCRdb, which keeps in-frame sequences with V and J called. Part of the clones is missing from these tables; in studies checked, under half for an unresolved V gene and the rest for unknown reasons. Recorded for this sample are 150,000 to 200,000 clones; roughly four fifths of them occurred a single time. Under 2% of the sample goes to the ten largest clones. The sequencing sample was made of PBMCs. These receptors all come from a man younger than 35 in good health and CMV-seronegative.

The chain has TRBV27 and TRBJ2-2; D is perhaps TRBD2 (5 bases). V lost 5 bases and J 3 bases, leaving 13 bases between the germline ends. This CDR3 is built from 15 residues. The germline gives CDR1 MNHEY, CDR2 SMNVEV (reference sequence). CDR3 residues: CASSIRGRHTGELFF. As DNA, the CDR3 is TGTGCCAGCAGTATAAGAGGGAGACACACCGGGGAGCTGTTTTTT.

The V call is TRBV27, the J call TRBJ1-6, with no clear D. V gave up 5 bases and J gave up 2 bases, with 10 bases separating them. This CDR3 has 15 amino acids. The germline CDR1 and CDR2 sequences are MNHEY and SMNVEV (reference sequence). CDR3 sequence reads: CASSHTGTYNSPLHF. The CDR3 DNA reads as TGTGCCAGCAGTCACACCGGGACCTATAATTCACCCCTCCACTTT.

The chain combines TRBV30 with TRBJ2-2; 10 nucleotides agree with TRBD2. Trimming at V came to 0 bases and at J to 5 bases, leaving 12 bases not matched to a gene. This CDR3 spans 18 amino acids. The germline V gene has CDR1 GTSNPN and CDR2 SVGIG (reference sequence). As DNA, the CDR3 is TGTGCCTGGAGTGTACGAGGTAGCGGGAGGTGGGGGACCGGGGAGCTGTTTTTT. Its translation: CAWSVRGSGRWGTGELFF.

The CDR3 region has the DNA TGTGCCAGCAGGACCGGGACAGGGAATGGCTATGGCTACACCTTC. This sequence encodes CASRTGTGNGYGYTF. The rearrangement links TRBV25-1 to TRBJ1-2, with 9 bases that match TRBD1. This CDR3 region has 15 residues. In germline, CDR1 is MGHDK, CDR2 SYGVNS. Losses at the gene ends were 6 bases for V and 4 bases for J; bases not matched to a gene: 9.

The sample holds one count of this clone. V is TRBV29-1 and J is TRBJ2-5; possible D gene TRBD1, 5 bases. CDR3 length: 14 residues. Trimming removed 4 bases at V and 1 base at J, with 13 bases between. Per the germline V gene, CDR1 is SQVTM and CDR2 is ANQGSEA. CDR3 loop: CSVGPAGFQETQYF. In nucleotides, the CDR3 is TGCAGCGTTGGCCCCGCAGGGTTCCAAGAGACCCAGTACTTC.

The gene calls are TRBV30 and TRBJ1-5; TRBD1 might be the D (5 bases). The CDR3 sequence is 13 residues long. The germline V gene encodes CDR1 GTSNPN and CDR2 SVGIG (reference sequence). V was clipped by 3 bases and J by 7 bases, with 13 bases between them. The CDR3 sequence is CAWRGGAKQPQHF. The CDR3 DNA is TGTGCCTGGAGAGGAGGGGCAAAGCAGCCCCAGCATTTT.

The V and J genes are TRBV5-5 and TRBJ2-2; a possible D gene is TRBD1 (6 bases). CDR3 size: 15 residues. Trimming cost V 1 base and J 5 bases, with 12 bases left between them. Germline values: CDR1 SGHKS, CDR2 YYEKEE (reference sequence). The CDR3 spells CASSLITGWTGELFF. For the CDR3, the DNA is TGTGCCAGCAGCTTGATCACAGGGTGGACCGGGGAGCTGTTTTTT.

The chain has TRBV7-9 and TRBJ1-2; TRBD1 matches at 8 bases. This CDR3 has 14 residues. Germline values: CDR1 SEHNR, CDR2 FQNEAQ (reference sequence). Trimming removed 5 bases from V and 3 bases from J; junction bases left unmatched: 5. Here the CDR3 DNA reads TGTGCCAGCAGCCCCTGGACAGGGCACTATGGCTACACCTTC. Translation: CASSPWTGHYGYTF. The whole variable domain, remainder taken from reference TRBV7-9 and TRBJ1-2, is DTGVSQNPRHKITKRGQNVTFRCDPISEHNRLYWYRQTLGQGPEFLTYFQNEAQLEKSRLLSDRFSAERPKGSFSTLEIQRTEQGDSAMYLCASSPWTGHYGYTFGSGTRLTVV.

The chain links TRBV5-1 to TRBJ2-1; 9 bases map to TRBD2. V was clipped by 4 bases and J by 6 bases; unmatched bases: 5. This CDR3 region has 14 residues. Germline V gives CDR1 SGHRS, CDR2 YFSETQ. The CDR3 DNA reads TGCGCCAGCAGCACGGGGACTAGCCCCAATGAGCAGTTCTTC. Amino acid sequence: CASSTGTSPNEQFF.

The chain combines TRBV4-2 with TRBJ2-7; 8 bases are a match to TRBD1. Trimming cost V 5 bases and J 4 bases; bases outside gene matches: 10. This CDR3 contains 15 residues. Germline assignment: CDR1 LGHNA and CDR2 YNFKEQ. The CDR3 DNA is TGTGCCAGCAGCGCGAACTGGGACAGGACGTACGAGCAGTACTTC. Translating it yields CASSANWDRTYEQYF.

This clone was counted once. The V and J genes are TRBV19 and TRBJ1-6; D remains ambiguous. Germline V gene sequence: CDR1 LNHDA, CDR2 SQIVND (reference sequence). V was clipped by 3 bases and J by 7 bases, with 13 bases between them. The CDR3 runs 15 residues. The CDR3: CASSISAGRNSPLHF. CDR3 sequence (DNA): TGTGCCAGTAGTATCTCAGCGGGCAGGAATTCACCCCTCCACTTT.

This chain connects TRBV4-2 to TRBJ2-1; possible D gene TRBD2, 6 bases. The CDR3 length is 14 residues. The ends were cut back, 0 bases at V and 9 bases at J, with 12 bases in the middle. The germline gives CDR1 LGHNA, CDR2 YNFKEQ. In nucleotides, the CDR3 is TGTGCCAGCAGCCAAGATAAGGGAGGCGGTGAGCAGTTCTTC. Translation gives CASSQDKGGGEQFF.

The chain is built from TRBV7-9 and TRBJ2-3; TRBD1 might be the D (5 bases). The germline V and J ends were trimmed by 1 base and 0 bases, with 11 bases remaining between them. Germline V lookup: CDR1 SEHNR, CDR2 FQNEAQ (reference sequence). The CDR3 consists of 16 residues. CDR3 coding DNA: TGTGCCAGCAGCTTAGATCAGGGCGCCAGCACAGATACGCAGTATTTT. Encoded protein: CASSLDQGASTDTQYF.

Notes on this clone: In the same sample, other DNA sequences code for this CDR3. This sequence joins TRBV5-1 and TRBJ2-5; 10 bases fit TRBD2. The CDR3 extends over 13 amino acids. From germline, CDR1 is SGHRS and CDR2 YFSETQ. Germline trimming cut 5 bases from V and 2 bases from J; bases unmatched to any gene: 0. The DNA for the CDR3 is TGCGCCAGCAGTAGCGGGGGGCAAGAGACCCAGTACTTC. It encodes CASSSGGQETQYF.

This clone was seen more than once but under ten times. The rearrangement uses TRBV7-9 and TRBJ2-5, with a possible D match to TRBD1 (5 bases). The J call may be in error: the DNA end matches TRBJ2-7 better. In germline, CDR1 is SEHNR, CDR2 FQNEAQ (reference sequence). The CDR3 consists of 13 residues. CDR3 DNA sequence: TGTGCCAGCAGGTCGGCAGGGCGATACGAGCAGTACTTC. Its protein product is CASRSAGRYEQYF.